Sequencing of this T cell receptor (beta chain) was carried out in a study of vaccination and CD4 T cells after COVID-19. Study-level background: Blood was drawn a median 72 days post second dose, range 14 to 241.

Remarks on this clonotype: The antigen remains undetermined.

The CDR3 loop spans 15 amino acids. Germline V gene data show CDR1 as MNHEY and CDR2 as SMNVEV (reference sequence). Deletions cut 2 bases from V and 0 bases from J, with 10 bases between. Cultured CD4+ T cell DNA was sequenced using the Oncomine TCR Beta short-read assay. TCRdb reprocessed the PCR reads via MiXCR and lists one record per CDR3 protein. The table has approximately 16,000 distinct CDR3 sequences, 35% to 50% seen once. Treatment given: roughly ten-day PBMC culture with coronavirus spike peptide pools or control peptides (ViraFEST assay). First, ViraFEST expanded antigen-specific T cells with peptide pools, and next it sequenced the TCRs. Peptide pools at approximately 10 ug/ml, together with roughly 10 IU/ml IL-2, were added to cultures of under 2.5 million PBMCs per well. Negative selection was the method that isolated CD4+ T cells after around 9 days of culture.

The sample in question was CD4+ T cells from blood, cultured in vitro, obtained after SARS-CoV-2 vaccination. The receptor's source is a human donor who had recovered from COVID-19. This chain joins TRBV27 and TRBJ1-2; TRBD1 is a possible D gene (5 bases). The DNA of the CDR3 is TGTGCCAGCAGTTTAAGACAGCCATCTAACTATGGCTACACCTTC. Its protein is CASSLRQPSNYGYTF.